This entry concerns a single T cell receptor (beta chain). Its antigen is still unknown. Base qualities are missing; no much larger clone stands one base away. The CDR3 runs 16 residues from the cysteine to the phenylalanine. Only CDR3 DNA is held: 48 bases, read in frame from base 1. V was cut back by 5 bases and J by 1 base, leaving a gap of 17 bases between them. CDR1 MNHEY and CDR2 SMNVEV are derived from the germline V gene (reference sequence). The data stem from a study of cytomegalovirus exposure and HLA in healthy donors (dated by TCRdb to about 2017). General notes on the study: An earlier analysis of 587 of the donors reported approximately 260 Gb of sequence data and roughly 120 million unique TCR beta sequences obtained from about 170 million T cells. The number of typed donors differed by locus: roughly 629-640 for A, B, C, DRB1 and DQB1; 500 to 550 for DQA1; 606 for DPA1; and 400 to 480 for DPB1. The study aimed to test whether cataloging public T cell receptors could reveal signatures of past pathogen exposure. Class I and class II HLA loci were covered by the typing at four-digit resolution. Roughly 300 gigabases of sequencing data and approximately 80 million unique TCR sequences were included in an early release covering roughly 600 HLA-typed donors. Rather than using new phenotypic data, the later analysis identified candidate immune exposures from TCR beta sequences and from how often those sequences occurred across donors. To decide whether each TCR beta V gene segment behaved as functional or pseudogenic, an earlier analysis of approximately 620 of the donors relied on high-throughput TCR beta sequencing. Along with the approximately 700-subject first cohort, a separate validation cohort of over a hundred different subjects was used. A later analysis re-examined previously published TCR beta repertoires from 500 to 700 donors and added high-resolution HLA genotyping to investigate patterns of TCR occurrence. Using immunosequencing, the study profiled T cell repertoires from 500 to 800 subjects and related those repertoires to cytomegalovirus serostatus. A later genetic analysis took genome-wide SNP genotypes for 398 of the 666 donors and used that subset as a discovery cohort. All discovery cohort repertoires had been generated using a single sequencing platform. Four or five DR-DQ haplotypes were handled as single units for association and clustering, since linkage in the cohort was strong. Donor age, sex, ethnicity and CMV serostatus were compiled alongside the repertoire data. Among almost 400 genotyped donors of the cohort, an average of roughly 240,000 unique TCR beta nucleotide sequences were sequenced per donor, roughly 20% of them non-productive. The genetic ancestry cluster associated with self-reported Caucasian donors included over 80% of the roughly 400 genotyped donors. The study combined high-throughput TCR immunosequencing, statistical association of individual TCRs with disease status, and machine learning to predict cytomegalovirus infection status. What the research found in general, with its limitations: The cohort was sequenced for TCR beta chains only, and without alpha or paired-chain data the features that could be detected were limited. Cytomegalovirus status was reported to be diagnosed by the classifier with high specificity and sensitivity in both the original and validation cohorts. Three of the identified cytomegalovirus-associated TCR beta chains were confirmed in vitro to be specific for cytomegalovirus antigens. V-gene and J-gene trimming of TCR beta chains was associated with a missense DCLRE1C variant in a later genetic analysis, and the association was replicated in an independent cohort. Because HLA typing was missing for some donors at each locus, association tests included only the typed subset. The sequencing pipeline was judged likely to have produced a cluster of highly shared sequence variants as a technical artifact. While some public TCRs were present in many individuals, most TCR sequences turned up only very rarely across donors. Assigning TCR associations to individual alleles was difficult when HLA alleles, especially DR and DQ, strongly co-occurred. In a later analysis, most CMV-associated TCR beta chains were found to appear HLA-restricted, with HLA associations seemingly driven largely by CMV exposure. In a later analysis, TCR association rates were found to vary across HLA loci, with the most associated TCRs seen for DRB1 alleles and the fewest for HLA-C alleles. Some IMGT-functional V segments, including TRBV6-2 and TRBV6-3, could not be distinguished by the 87-base-pair reads and were therefore excluded. In an earlier analysis of approximately 590 of the donors, most TCR beta V segments appeared in productive rearrangements about 87% or about 30% of the time, broadly matching IMGT annotations. Specific HLA alleles were associated with over 15,000 TCR beta sequences at a false discovery rate of 0.05 in a later analysis. A total of fewer than 200 TCR beta chains were listed by the study as associated with cytomegalovirus. The authors suggested that the approach could potentially be extended to other disease states and immunological phenotypes. In a later analysis, HLA-associated TCR beta chains showed more clonal expansion and lower generation probabilities than non-associated chains that were equally common. A further reported finding was that TCR beta sequences accurately predicted the HLA-A and HLA-B alleles for most subjects in the first cohort. In a later analysis, several top co-occurrence clusters were reported to appear linked to parvovirus B19, influenza, CMV and Epstein-Barr virus. About 15 rarely observed V segments, including chromosome 9 orphons, were excluded from the earlier analysis of approximately 500 of the donors because counts were too low. Correlated functional status among segregating V segments might reflect linkage disequilibrium, but an unknown experimental factor could not be ruled out. Sequencing depth was assumed to be roughly uniform across donors in the presence/absence analyses, though that assumption may not hold. A later genetic analysis reported fewer N-insertions in productive TCRs among donors in an Asian-associated ancestry cluster than the roughly 620-donor mean. The only immune exposure information available for the cohort was CMV serostatus.

The library was produced with the immunoSEQ multiplex PCR assay. A mixture of 60 forward primers for TCR Vbeta segments and 13 reverse primers for TCR Jbeta segments was used in the multiplex PCR. A multiplex PCR assay on genomic DNA amplified the CDR3 region of rearranged TCR beta genes. The amplified TCR beta libraries were sequenced on the Illumina HiSeq System as 87-base-pair reads. For the original study's pipeline: A later analysis counted some 74 million unique TCR beta chains across the 690 or so repertoires, and around 9.9 million of these chains were shared by at least two donors. To remove PCR and sequencing errors, raw reads were error-corrected and collapsed into unique sequences using a nearest-neighbor algorithm that merged closely related sequences. Alignment of CDR3 sequences to IMGT reference sequences was used to assign V, D and J gene segments. Each retained sequence needed at least a six-nucleotide match to both a V gene segment and a J gene segment. Rearrangements were called productive when the CDR3 lacked stop codons and stayed in frame with V and J; all others were non-productive. Following IMGT convention, CDR3 was defined as the stretch from the second conserved V-encoded cysteine up to the conserved J-encoded phenylalanine. The earlier analysis of around 640 of the donors excluded sequences that lacked an unambiguous match to a single V gene segment. In an earlier analysis of a few hundred of the donors, V segments were called functional above 56.7% productive rearrangements and were called segregating when the between-donor standard deviation exceeded 5%. A statistical classification framework was built to diagnose cytomegalovirus status from the catalog of TCR beta chain sequences. A later analysis assigned V and J genes by comparing TCR nucleotide sequences with IMGT/GENE-DB human TR gene sequences. In a later analysis, CDR3 sequences and most-parsimonious VDJ recombination scenarios were assigned using the TCRdist pipeline. In a later analysis, every TCR beta chain was defined by the combination of its CDR3 amino acid sequence and its V-gene family, and reads without a unique V-gene family were dropped. To address suspected cross-contamination and a sequencing artifact, a later analysis removed approximately 590 highly shared, low-generation-probability nucleotide sequences. For each public chain, a later analysis derived a clonal expansion index from normalized ranks of inferred template counts within each repertoire. Generation probabilities in a later analysis came from a VDJ recombination model fitted to out-of-frame rearrangements, and those results were checked against IGoR. In a later analysis, hypergeometric tests were used to score TCR-TCR, TCR-HLA and TCR-CMV co-occurrence, with a repertoire-size bias correction applied to TCR pairs. To estimate false discovery rates, a later analysis permuted the HLA or CMV assignments 20 times. In a later analysis, co-occurring TCRs were grouped with DBSCAN, and TCRdist sequence similarity was added when clustering was performed within HLA-allele-positive subsets. Repertoires with fewer than 30,000 or more than 120,000 public chains were left out of co-occurrence clustering, as were about 5 repertoires with anomalous nucleotide sharing. TCRdb stores this immuneACCESS table with in-frame sequences only. Part of the clones is absent; in the studies checked, under half of the shortfall reflects unresolved V genes, and no reason is known for the rest. The D gene and trimming were derived from the DNA, and the V and J assignments and clone size from that table. The sample table contains approximately 190,000 clones; only one count was recorded for approximately 82% of them. The top ten clonotypes cover 1.5% to 2% of the sample.

The cohort comprised approximately 700 healthy bone marrow donors. At the time of sampling, all cohort members were nominally healthy, though unrecorded immune exposures were likely present. The donor was CMV seropositive and was included in the group of almost 300 seropositive cohort members. Each donor provided a peripheral blood sample, and peripheral blood mononuclear cells were used for TCR beta sequencing. The Qiagen DNeasy Blood Extraction Kit was used to extract genomic DNA from the blood cell samples. This TCR derives from a man in his forties in good health and CMV-seropositive. The sequence links TRBV27 to TRBJ1-1; the D gene identity is not certain. Sequenced material: PBMCs. The CDR3 region: CASSPIRLEANTEAFF. The base sequence is TGTGCCAGCAGTCCTATACGGCTGGAGGCGAACACTGAAGCTTTCTTT.